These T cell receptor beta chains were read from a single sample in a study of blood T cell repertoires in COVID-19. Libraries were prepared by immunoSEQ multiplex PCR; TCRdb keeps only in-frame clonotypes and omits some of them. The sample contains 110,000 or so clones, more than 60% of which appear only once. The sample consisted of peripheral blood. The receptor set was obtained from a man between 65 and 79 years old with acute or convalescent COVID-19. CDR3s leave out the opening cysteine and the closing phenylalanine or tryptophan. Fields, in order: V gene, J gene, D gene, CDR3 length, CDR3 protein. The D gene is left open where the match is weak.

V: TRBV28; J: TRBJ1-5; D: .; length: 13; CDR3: ASSLRGGFNQPQH
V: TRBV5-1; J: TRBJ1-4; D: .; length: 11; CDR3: ASSSDNNEKLF
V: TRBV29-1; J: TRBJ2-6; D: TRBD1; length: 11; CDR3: SAQGAGANVLT
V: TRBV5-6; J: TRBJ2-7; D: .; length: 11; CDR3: ASSLPPGEPQY
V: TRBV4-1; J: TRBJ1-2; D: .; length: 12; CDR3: ASSQDWRGWRPT
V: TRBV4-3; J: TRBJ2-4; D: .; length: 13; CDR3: ASSQDRRGSNIQY
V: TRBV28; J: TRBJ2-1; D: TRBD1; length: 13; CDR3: ASSPSGQGFNEQF
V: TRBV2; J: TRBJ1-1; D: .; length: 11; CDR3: ASRFGRNTEAF
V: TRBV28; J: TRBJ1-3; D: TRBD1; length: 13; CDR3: ASSWDRGSGNTIY
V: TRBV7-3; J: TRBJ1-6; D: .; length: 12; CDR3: ASRKGVGNSPLH
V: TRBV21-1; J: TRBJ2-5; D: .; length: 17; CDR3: ASSKVGPSRGGQLETQY
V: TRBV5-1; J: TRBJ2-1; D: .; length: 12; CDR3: ASSLMVEDNEQF
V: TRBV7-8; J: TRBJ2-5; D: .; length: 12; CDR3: ASSLGTSAWTQY
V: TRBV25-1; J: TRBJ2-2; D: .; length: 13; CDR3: ASSPRQVNTGELF
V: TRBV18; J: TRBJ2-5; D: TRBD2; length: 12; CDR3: ASSPDSGTETQY
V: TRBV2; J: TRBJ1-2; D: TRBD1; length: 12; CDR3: ASTRTGGNYGYT
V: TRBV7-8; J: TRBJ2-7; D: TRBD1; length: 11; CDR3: ASSQQGSHEQY
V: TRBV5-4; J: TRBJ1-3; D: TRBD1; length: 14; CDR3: AGSTGGPYSGNTIY
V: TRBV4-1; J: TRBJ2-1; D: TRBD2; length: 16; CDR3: ASSLPPRTSGNWDEQF
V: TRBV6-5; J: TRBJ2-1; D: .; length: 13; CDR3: ASSYEAGSYNEQF
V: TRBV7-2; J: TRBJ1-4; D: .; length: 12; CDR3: ASSLGRVNEKLF
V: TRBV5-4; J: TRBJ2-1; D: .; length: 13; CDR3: ASSLAVRGLNEQF
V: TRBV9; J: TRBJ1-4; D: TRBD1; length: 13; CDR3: ASSVDGTGGEKLF
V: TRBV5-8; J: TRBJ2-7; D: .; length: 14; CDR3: ASSSGTLRESYEQY
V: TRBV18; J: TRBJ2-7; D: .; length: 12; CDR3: ASSPSRGLHEQY
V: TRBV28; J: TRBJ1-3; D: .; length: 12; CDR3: ASSAAEDGNTIY
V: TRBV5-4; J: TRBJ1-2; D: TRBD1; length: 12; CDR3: ASSLRTGDYGYT
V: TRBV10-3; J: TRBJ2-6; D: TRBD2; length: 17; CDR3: AISGSSGRIPSGANVLT
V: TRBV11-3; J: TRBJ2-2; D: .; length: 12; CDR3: ASSLEGDTGELF
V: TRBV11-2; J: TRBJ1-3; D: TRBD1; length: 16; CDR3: ASSLIFRSTGAGNTIY
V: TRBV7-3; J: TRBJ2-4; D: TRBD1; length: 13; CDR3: ASSLTQGGENIQY
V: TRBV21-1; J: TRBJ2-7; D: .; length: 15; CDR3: ASSKGETSGGNYEQY
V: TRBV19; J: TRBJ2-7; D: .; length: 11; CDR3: ASSRDISYEQY
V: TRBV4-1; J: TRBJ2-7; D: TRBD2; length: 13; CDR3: ASSQNPGLAGEQY
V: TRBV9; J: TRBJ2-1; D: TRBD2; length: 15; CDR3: ASSVGLAGGGYNEQF
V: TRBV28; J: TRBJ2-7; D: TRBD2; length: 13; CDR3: ASTTGGRSSYEQY
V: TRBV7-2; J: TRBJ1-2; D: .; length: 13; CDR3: ASSLGTGKGYGYT
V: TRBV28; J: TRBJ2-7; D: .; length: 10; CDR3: ASAGSAYEQY
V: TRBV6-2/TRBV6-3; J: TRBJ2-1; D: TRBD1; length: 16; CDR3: ASIPGQGAYSSYNEQF
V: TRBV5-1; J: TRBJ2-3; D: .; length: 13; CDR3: ASSFSGVGADTQY
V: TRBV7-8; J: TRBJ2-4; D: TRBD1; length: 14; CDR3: ASSRTGQGAKNIQY
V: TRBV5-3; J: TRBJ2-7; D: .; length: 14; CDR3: ARSRFSRGDSYEQY
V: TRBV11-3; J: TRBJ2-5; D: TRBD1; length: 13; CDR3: ASSARTGSGETQY
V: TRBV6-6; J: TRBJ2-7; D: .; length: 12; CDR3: ASRDGGVSYEQY
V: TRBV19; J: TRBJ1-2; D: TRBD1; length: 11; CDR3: ASSPDRARGYT
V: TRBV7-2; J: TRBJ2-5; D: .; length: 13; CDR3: ASSLDSSGSETQY
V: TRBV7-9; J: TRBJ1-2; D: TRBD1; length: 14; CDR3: ASSLGTGGRGYGYT
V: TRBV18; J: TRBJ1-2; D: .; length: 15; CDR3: ASSPAGGAGHNYGYT
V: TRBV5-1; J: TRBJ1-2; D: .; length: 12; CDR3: ASSPLDRNYGYT
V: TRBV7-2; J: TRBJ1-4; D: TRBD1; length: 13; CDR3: ASSSQTGINEKLF